The rows below give T cell receptor beta chains drawn from one sample of a study of neoadjuvant anti-PD-1 for oral cavity cancer. TCRdb keeps only in-frame clones here, not all; method: immunoSEQ multiplex PCR. This table has about 14,000 clones, over 55% appearing once. The sample was PBMCs, taken after nivolumab (anti-PD-1) treatment. These receptors were taken from a person aged 35-79 years with oral cavity squamous cell carcinoma. CDR3s include the opening cysteine and the closing phenylalanine or tryptophan. Fields, in order: V gene, J gene, D gene, clone size, CDR3 length, CDR3 protein, CDR3 DNA. D genes are given only for firm matches. The size of a clone is reported for some rows only, either as once, few or many, or as a class for expanded clones.

TRBV29-1	TRBJ1-1	NA	NA	11	CSVGGDTEAFF	TGCAGCGTTGGGGGCGACACTGAAGCTTTCTTT
TRBV9	TRBJ1-3	NA	NA	14	CASSATPRGNTIYF	TGTGCCAGCAGCGCGACCCCACGAGGAAACACCATATATTTT
TRBV7-2	TRBJ2-7	NA	NA	14	CASSLGGLTYEQYF	TGTGCCAGCAGCTTGGGGGGACTTACCTACGAGCAGTACTTC
TRBV6-5	TRBJ2-7	NA	NA	16	CASSYQKKAPSYEQYF	TGTGCCAGCAGTTACCAAAAAAAAGCCCCCTCCTACGAGCAGTACTTC
TRBV10-3	TRBJ1-3	TRBD1	NA	14	CAISDGQAGNTIYF	TGTGCCATCAGTGACGGACAGGCTGGAAACACCATATATTTT
TRBV19	TRBJ2-6	TRBD1	NA	15	CASSIRQGEANVLTF	TGTGCCAGTAGTATAAGGCAGGGGGAAGCCAACGTCCTGACTTTC
TRBV27	TRBJ1-5	NA	NA	14	CASSFSSSNQPQHF	TGTGCCAGCAGTTTTTCTTCTAGCAATCAGCCCCAGCATTTT
TRBV7-8	TRBJ2-1	NA	NA	15	CASSFGRSSYNEQFF	TGTGCCAGCAGCTTTGGACGCAGCTCCTACAATGAGCAGTTCTTC
TRBV10-3	TRBJ2-7	TRBD2	NA	16	CAISAAPGLGDLEQYF	TGTGCCATCAGCGCGGCTCCGGGACTAGGCGACCTCGAGCAGTACTTC
TRBV6-1	TRBJ2-5	NA	NA	14	CASRTTGEGETQYF	TGTGCCAGCAGAACAACAGGGGAGGGAGAGACCCAGTACTTC
TRBV7-3	TRBJ2-2	NA	NA	16	CASSRTGTGNTGELFF	TGTGCCAGCAGCCGAACGGGGACGGGAAACACCGGGGAGCTGTTTTTT
TRBV10-3	TRBJ1-4	NA	NA	15	CAISGTGGTLEKLFF	TGTGCCATCAGTGGAACGGGGGGGACACTTGAAAAACTGTTTTTT
TRBV19	TRBJ1-2	TRBD1	NA	16	CASSIAFGQEAGGYTF	TGTGCCAGTAGTATCGCCTTCGGACAGGAGGCGGGAGGCTACACCTTC
TRBV7-3	TRBJ2-2	NA	NA	14	CASSLRAGSGELFF	TGTGCCAGCAGCTTAAGGGCGGGGAGCGGGGAGCTGTTTTTT
TRBV5-1	TRBJ2-5	NA	NA	13	CASRTTFQETQYF	TGCGCCAGCCGCACGACATTTCAAGAGACCCAGTACTTC
TRBV4-1	TRBJ1-1	TRBD1	once	15	CASSQAVRGLTEAFF	TGCGCCAGCAGCCAAGCCGTCAGGGGGCTCACTGAAGCTTTCTTT
TRBV6-6	TRBJ1-5	TRBD1	NA	14	CASSKQGGHQPQHF	TGTGCCAGCAGTAAACAGGGGGGCCATCAGCCCCAGCATTTT
TRBV5-6	TRBJ2-7	TRBD1	NA	16	CASKLRSTGLSYEQYF	TGTGCCAGCAAATTACGATCGACAGGGCTCTCCTACGAGCAGTACTTC
TRBV4-2	TRBJ2-7	NA	NA	16	CASSPPPGGKSYEQYF	TGTGCCAGCAGCCCGCCCCCAGGGGGGAAGTCCTACGAGCAGTACTTC
TRBV5-4	TRBJ2-7	NA	NA	16	CASSWGLRVAVHEQYF	TGTGCCAGCAGCTGGGGCCTGAGGGTAGCGGTCCACGAGCAGTACTTC
TRBV6-1	TRBJ2-7	TRBD1	NA	13	CASKGQGASEQYF	TGTGCCAGCAAAGGACAGGGGGCTTCCGAGCAGTACTTC
TRBV5-4	TRBJ2-1	NA	NA	14	CASSLERQTNEQFF	TGTGCCAGCAGCTTGGAACGGCAGACCAATGAGCAGTTCTTC
TRBV18	TRBJ2-5	TRBD1	NA	13	CASLGTGQETQYF	TGTGCCAGCTTAGGGACAGGGCAAGAGACCCAGTACTTC
TRBV11-2	TRBJ2-3	NA	NA	15	CASSLVVSVVDTQYF	TGTGCCAGCAGCTTAGTCGTAAGTGTGGTGGATACGCAGTATTTT
TRBV7-8	TRBJ2-1	NA	NA	14	CASSLLAGQGEQFF	TGTGCCAGCAGCTTACTAGCGGGACAGGGTGAGCAGTTCTTC
TRBV13	TRBJ2-7	TRBD2	NA	14	CASSSSGRGYEQYF	TGTGCCAGCAGCAGCAGCGGGAGGGGCTACGAGCAGTACTTC
TRBV29-1	TRBJ2-2	NA	NA	12	CSVLHITGELFF	TGCAGCGTCCTACATATTACCGGGGAGCTGTTTTTT
TRBV6-1	TRBJ1-1	NA	NA	14	CASTGGRANTEAFF	TGTGCCAGCACCGGCGGCAGGGCGAACACTGAAGCTTTCTTT
TRBV11-1	TRBJ2-4	NA	NA	15	CASSLGEVAKNIQYF	TGTGCCAGCAGCTTAGGAGAGGTAGCCAAAAACATTCAGTACTTC
TRBV30	TRBJ2-7	TRBD1	NA	15	CAWKYGTGNFYEQYF	TGTGCCTGGAAATACGGGACAGGGAATTTTTACGAGCAGTACTTC
TRBV5-1	TRBJ2-2	TRBD2	NA	16	CASSPGTSGNTGELFF	TGCGCCAGCAGCCCGGGGACTAGCGGCAACACCGGGGAGCTGTTTTTT
TRBV11-2	TRBJ1-1	TRBD1	NA	12	CASPGQGSEAFF	TGTGCCAGCCCGGGACAGGGATCTGAAGCTTTCTTT
TRBV28	TRBJ2-7	TRBD1	NA	15	CASIVGQGGTYEQYF	TGTGCCAGCATTGTAGGACAGGGGGGAACCTACGAGCAGTACTTC
TRBV7-7	TRBJ2-2	NA	once	16	CASSLGASENTGELFF	TGTGCTAGCAGCTTAGGGGCTAGCGAGAACACCGGGGAGCTGTTTTTT
TRBV11-1	TRBJ2-5	NA	NA	14	CASSPVGNSREQYF	TGTGCCAGCAGCCCCGTCGGGAACTCAAGGGAGCAGTACTTC
TRBV11-2	TRBJ1-1	NA	NA	15	CASSLDVYMNTEAFF	TGTGCCAGCAGCTTAGATGTATACATGAACACTGAAGCTTTCTTT
TRBV7-9	TRBJ2-7	TRBD1	once	14	CASSFGGQGYEQYF	TGTGCCAGCAGCTTCGGGGGACAGGGCTACGAGCAGTACTTC
TRBV10-3	TRBJ2-2	NA	NA	15	CAISEVASNTGELFF	TGTGCCATCAGTGAAGTAGCGTCGAACACCGGGGAGCTGTTTTTT
TRBV7-9	TRBJ2-7	TRBD2	NA	19	CASSSDGGTSGRGLYEQYF	TGTGCCAGCAGCTCCGACGGAGGGACTAGCGGGAGGGGGTTGTACGAGCAGTACTTC
TRBV5-1	TRBJ2-3	TRBD1	NA	14	CASSPGQGTDTQYF	TGCGCCAGCTCCCCGGGACAGGGCACAGATACGCAGTATTTT
TRBV19	TRBJ2-2	NA	few	12	CASSTRGGELFF	TGTGCCAGTAGTACCCGAGGCGGGGAGCTGTTTTTT
TRBV5-1	TRBJ1-4	TRBD1	NA	16	CASSQNQGATNEKLFF	TGCGCCAGCAGCCAAAACCAGGGGGCAACTAATGAAAAACTGTTTTTT
TRBV2	TRBJ1-1	NA	NA	13	CASILGLNTEAFF	TGTGCCAGCATCTTGGGGTTGAACACTGAAGCTTTCTTT
TRBV11-2	TRBJ1-3	NA	NA	16	CASSLGGSSSGNTIYF	TGTGCCAGCAGCTTAGGAGGGTCGAGCTCTGGAAACACCATATATTTT
TRBV7-8	TRBJ2-7	NA	NA	14	CASTSGRVSYEQYF	TGTGCCAGCACCTCGGGGAGAGTCTCCTACGAGCAGTACTTC